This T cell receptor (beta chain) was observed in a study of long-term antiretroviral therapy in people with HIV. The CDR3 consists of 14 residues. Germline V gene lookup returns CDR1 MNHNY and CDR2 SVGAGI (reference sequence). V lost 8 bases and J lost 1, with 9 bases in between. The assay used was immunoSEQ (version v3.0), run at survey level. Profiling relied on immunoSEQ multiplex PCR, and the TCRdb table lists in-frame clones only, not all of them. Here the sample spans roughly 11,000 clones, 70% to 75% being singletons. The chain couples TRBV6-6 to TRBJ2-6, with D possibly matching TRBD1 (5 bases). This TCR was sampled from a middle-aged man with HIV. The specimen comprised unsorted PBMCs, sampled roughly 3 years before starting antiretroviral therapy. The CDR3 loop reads CASSRASGANVLTF. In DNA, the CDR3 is TGTGCCAGCTCCAGGGCGTCTGGGGCCAACGTCCTGACTTTC.